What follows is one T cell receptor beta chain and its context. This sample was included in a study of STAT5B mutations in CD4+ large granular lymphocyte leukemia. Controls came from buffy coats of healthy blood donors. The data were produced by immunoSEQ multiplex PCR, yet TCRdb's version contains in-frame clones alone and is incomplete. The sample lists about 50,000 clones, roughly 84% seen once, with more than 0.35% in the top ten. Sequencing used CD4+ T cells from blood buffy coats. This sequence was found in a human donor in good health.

CDR3 coding DNA: TGTGCCAGCAGTGGACTAGCGGGGCATAGCACAGATACGCAGTATTTT. Protein: CASSGLAGHSTDTQYF. V usage is TRBV2 and J usage is TRBJ2-3, with 11 bases that match TRBD2. Germline values: CDR1 SNHLY, CDR2 FYNNEI. This CDR3 has 16 amino acids. The V gene end was trimmed by 4 bases and the J gene end by 0 bases; junction bases not matched to a gene: 3. Full variable domain (missing parts from reference TRBV2 and TRBJ2-3): EPEVTQTPSHQVTQMGQEVILRCVPISNHLYFYWYRQILGQKVEFLVSFYNNEISEKSEIFDDQFSVERPDGSNFTLKIRSTKLEDSAMYFCASSGLAGHSTDTQYFGPGTRLTVL.